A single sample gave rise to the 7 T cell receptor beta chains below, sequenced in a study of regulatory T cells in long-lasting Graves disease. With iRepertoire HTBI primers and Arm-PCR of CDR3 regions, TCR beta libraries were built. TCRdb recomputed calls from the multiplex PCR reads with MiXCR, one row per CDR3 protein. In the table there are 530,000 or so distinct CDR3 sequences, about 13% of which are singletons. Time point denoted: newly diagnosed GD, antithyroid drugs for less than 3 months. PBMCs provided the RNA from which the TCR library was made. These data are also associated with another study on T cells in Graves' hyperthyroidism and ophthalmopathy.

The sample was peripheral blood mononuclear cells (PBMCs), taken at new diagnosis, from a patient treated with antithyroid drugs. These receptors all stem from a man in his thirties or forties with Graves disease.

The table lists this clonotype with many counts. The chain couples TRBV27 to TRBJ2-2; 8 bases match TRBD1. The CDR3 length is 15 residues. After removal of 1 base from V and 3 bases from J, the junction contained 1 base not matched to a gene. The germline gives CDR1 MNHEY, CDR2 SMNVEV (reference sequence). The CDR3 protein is CASSLLQGDTGELFF. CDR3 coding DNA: TGTGCCAGCAGTTTATTACAGGGGGACACCGGGGAGCTGTTTTTT.

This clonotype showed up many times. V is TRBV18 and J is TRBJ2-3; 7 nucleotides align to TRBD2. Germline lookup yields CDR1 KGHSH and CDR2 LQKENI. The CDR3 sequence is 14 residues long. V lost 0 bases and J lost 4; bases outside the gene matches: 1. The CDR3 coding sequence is TGTGCCAGCTCACCACCGCTAGCGGCAGATACGCAGTATTTT. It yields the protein CASSPPLAADTQYF. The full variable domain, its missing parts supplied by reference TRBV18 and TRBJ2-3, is NAGVMQNPRHLVRRRGQEARLRCSPMKGHSHVYWYRQLPEEGLKFMVYLQKENIIDESGMPKERFSAEFPKEGPSILRIQQVVRGDSAAYFCASSPPLAADTQYFGPGTRLTVL.

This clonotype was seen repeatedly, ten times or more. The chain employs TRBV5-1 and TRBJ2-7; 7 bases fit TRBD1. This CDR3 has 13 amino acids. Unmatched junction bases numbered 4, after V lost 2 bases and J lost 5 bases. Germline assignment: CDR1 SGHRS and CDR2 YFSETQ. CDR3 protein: CASSFSTGNEQYF. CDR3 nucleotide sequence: TGCGCCAGCAGCTTCTCGACAGGGAACGAGCAGTACTTC.

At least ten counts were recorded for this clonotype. In DNA, the CDR3 is TGCGCCAGCAGCTTGGGACAGGGTGGCGGGAGACGCCTCAATGAGCAGTTCTTC. It translates to CASSLGQGGGRRLNEQFF. The V call is TRBV5-1, the J call TRBJ2-1, with D possibly being TRBD1 or TRBD2 (7 bases each). The V end lost 0 bases, the J end lost 6 bases, and 22 bases lay between the germline ends. This CDR3 region has 18 residues. Germline CDR1 reads SGHRS; CDR2 reads YFSETQ.

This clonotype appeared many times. The CDR3 is CASSLGGPSSSYEQYF. The CDR3 region has the DNA TGCGCCAGCAGCTTGGGTGGGCCCTCCAGCTCCTACGAGCAGTACTTC. V is TRBV5-1 and J is TRBJ2-7; D gene ambiguous. This CDR3 contains 16 residues. Germline CDR1 reads SGHRS; CDR2 reads YFSETQ. Trimming took off 0 bases at V and 0 bases at J, with 13 bases between the two ends. Combining the CDR3 with reference TRBV5-1 and TRBJ2-7 gives the whole variable domain KAGVTQTPRYLIKTRGQQVTLSCSPISGHRSVSWYQQTPGQGLQFLFEYFSETQRNKGNFPGRFSGRQFSNSRSEMNVSTLELGDSALYLCASSLGGPSSSYEQYFGPGTRLTVT.

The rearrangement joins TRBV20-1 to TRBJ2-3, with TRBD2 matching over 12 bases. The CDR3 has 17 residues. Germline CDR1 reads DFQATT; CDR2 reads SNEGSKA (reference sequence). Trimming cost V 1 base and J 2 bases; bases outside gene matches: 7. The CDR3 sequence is CSARAGGLAGLTDTQYF. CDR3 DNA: TGCAGTGCTAGAGCTGGGGGACTAGCGGGCCTCACAGATACGCAGTATTTT.

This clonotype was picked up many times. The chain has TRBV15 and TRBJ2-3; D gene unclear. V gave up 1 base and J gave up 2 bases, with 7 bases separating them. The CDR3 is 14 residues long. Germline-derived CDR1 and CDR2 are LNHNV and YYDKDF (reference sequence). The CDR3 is CATSRAQYTDTQYF. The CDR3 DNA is TGTGCCACCAGCAGAGCTCAGTACACAGATACGCAGTATTTT.